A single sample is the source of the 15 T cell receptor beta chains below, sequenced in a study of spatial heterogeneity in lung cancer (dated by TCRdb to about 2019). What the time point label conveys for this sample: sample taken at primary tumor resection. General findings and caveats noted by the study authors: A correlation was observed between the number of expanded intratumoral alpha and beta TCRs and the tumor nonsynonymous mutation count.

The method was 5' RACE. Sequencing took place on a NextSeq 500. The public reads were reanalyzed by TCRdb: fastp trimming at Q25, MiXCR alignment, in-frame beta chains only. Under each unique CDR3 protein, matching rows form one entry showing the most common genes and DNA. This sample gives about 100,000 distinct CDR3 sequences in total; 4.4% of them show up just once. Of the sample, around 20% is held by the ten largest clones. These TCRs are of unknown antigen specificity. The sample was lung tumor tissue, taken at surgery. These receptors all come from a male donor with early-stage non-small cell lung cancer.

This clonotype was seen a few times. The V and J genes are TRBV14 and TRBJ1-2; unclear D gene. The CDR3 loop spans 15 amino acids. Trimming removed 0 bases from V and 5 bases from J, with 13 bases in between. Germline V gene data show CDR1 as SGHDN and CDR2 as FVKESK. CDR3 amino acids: CASSQDPRAMYGYTF. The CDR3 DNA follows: TGTGCCAGCAGCCAAGACCCGCGGGCCATGTATGGCTACACCTTC.

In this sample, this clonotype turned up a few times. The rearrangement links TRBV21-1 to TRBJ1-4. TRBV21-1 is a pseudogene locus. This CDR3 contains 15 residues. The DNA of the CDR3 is TGTGCCAGCAGCAAATCAAGGATAACTAATGAAAAACTGTTTTTT. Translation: CASSKSRITNEKLFF.

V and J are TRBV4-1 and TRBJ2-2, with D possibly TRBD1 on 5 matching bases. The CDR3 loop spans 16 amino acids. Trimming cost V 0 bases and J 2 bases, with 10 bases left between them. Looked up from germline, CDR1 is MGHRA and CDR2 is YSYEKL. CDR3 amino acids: CASSQEGRINTGELFF. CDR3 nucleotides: TGCGCCAGCAGCCAAGAGGGGCGAATTAACACCGGGGAGCTGTTTTTT.

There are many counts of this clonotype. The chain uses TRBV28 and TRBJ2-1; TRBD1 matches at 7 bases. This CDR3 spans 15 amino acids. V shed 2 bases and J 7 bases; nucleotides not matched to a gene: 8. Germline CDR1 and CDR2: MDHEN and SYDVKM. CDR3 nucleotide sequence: TGTGCCAGCAGTTTACGAGGGGGCGAAGCGAATGAGCAGTTCTTC. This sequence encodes CASSLRGGEANEQFF.

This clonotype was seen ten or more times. CDR3 residues: CATTTREGANTGELFF. The CDR3 DNA sequence: TGTGCCACCACCACTAGGGAAGGAGCGAACACCGGGGAGCTGTTTTTT. The chain combines TRBV27 with TRBJ2-2; D is possibly TRBD2 (5 bases). CDR3 size: 16 residues. Germline-derived CDR1 and CDR2 are MNHEY and SMNVEV (reference sequence). V was trimmed by 10 bases and J by 0 bases, leaving 18 bases between them.

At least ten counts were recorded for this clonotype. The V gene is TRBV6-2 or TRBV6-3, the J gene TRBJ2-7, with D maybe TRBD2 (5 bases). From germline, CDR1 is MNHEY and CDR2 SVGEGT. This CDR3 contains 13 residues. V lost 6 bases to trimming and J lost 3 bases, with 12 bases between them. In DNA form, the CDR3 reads TGTGCCAGCAGGATGAGCGGAAGCTACGAGCAGTACTTC. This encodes CASRMSGSYEQYF.

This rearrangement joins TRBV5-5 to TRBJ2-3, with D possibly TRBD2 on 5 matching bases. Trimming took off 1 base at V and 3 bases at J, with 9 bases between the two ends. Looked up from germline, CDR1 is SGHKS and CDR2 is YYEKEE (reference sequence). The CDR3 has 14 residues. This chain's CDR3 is CASSLLPGTDTQYF. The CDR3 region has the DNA TGTGCCAGCAGCTTGCTCCCGGGAACAGATACGCAGTATTTT.

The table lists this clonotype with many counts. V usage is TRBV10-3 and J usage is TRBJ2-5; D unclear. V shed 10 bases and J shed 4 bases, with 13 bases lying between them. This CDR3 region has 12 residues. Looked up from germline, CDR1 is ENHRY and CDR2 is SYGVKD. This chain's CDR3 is CATSADVETQYF. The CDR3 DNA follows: TGTGCCACCAGCGCGGATGTAGAGACCCAGTACTTC.

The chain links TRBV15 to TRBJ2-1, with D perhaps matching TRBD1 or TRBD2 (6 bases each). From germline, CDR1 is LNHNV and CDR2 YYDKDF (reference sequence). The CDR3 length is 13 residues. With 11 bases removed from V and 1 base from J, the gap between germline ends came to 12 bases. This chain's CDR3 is CASRGQSYNEQFF. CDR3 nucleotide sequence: TGTGCCTCCCGGGGGCAGTCCTACAATGAGCAGTTCTTC.

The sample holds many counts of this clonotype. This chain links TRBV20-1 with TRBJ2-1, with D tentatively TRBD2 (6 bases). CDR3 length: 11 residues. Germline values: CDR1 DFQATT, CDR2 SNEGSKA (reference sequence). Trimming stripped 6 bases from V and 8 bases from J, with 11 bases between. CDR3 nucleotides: TGCAGTGCGGATTGGGGGGATGAGCAGTTCTTC. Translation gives CSADWGDEQFF.

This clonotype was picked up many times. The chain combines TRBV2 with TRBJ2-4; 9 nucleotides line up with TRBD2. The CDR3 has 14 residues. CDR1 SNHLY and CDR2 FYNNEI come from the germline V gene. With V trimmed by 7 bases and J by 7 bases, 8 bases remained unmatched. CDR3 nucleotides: TGTGCCAGCATGAGGCGGGAGGGCCCGAACATTCAGTACTTC. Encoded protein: CASMRREGPNIQYF.

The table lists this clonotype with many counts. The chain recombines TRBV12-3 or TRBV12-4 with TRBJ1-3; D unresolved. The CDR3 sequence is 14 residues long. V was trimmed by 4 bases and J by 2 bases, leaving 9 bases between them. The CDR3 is CASSSLGPGNTIYF. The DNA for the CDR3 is TGTGCCAGCAGTTCCCTTGGTCCTGGAAACACCATATATTTT.

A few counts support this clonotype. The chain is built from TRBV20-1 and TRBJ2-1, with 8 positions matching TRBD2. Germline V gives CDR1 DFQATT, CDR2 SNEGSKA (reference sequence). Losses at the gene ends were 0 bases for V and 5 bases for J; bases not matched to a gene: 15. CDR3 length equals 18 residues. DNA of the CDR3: TGCAGTGCTAGAGACTCAGCACTGGCTAGCGGGTGGAACAATGAGCAGTTCTTC. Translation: CSARDSALASGWNNEQFF.

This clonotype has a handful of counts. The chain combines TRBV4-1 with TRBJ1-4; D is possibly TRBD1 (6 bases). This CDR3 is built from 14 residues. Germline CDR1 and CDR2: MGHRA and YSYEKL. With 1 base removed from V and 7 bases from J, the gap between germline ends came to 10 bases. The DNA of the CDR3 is TGCGCCAGCAGCCAAGTTTGGGGGGCTGAAAAACTGTTTTTT. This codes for CASSQVWGAEKLFF.

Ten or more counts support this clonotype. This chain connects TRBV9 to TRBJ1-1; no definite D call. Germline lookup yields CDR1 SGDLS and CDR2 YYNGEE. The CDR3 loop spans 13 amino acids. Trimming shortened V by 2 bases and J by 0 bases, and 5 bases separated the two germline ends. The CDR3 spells CASSVDMNTEAFF. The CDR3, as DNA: TGTGCCAGCAGCGTCGACATGAACACTGAAGCTTTCTTT.